The present TCR beta chain was sequenced within a study of cytomegalovirus exposure and HLA in healthy donors. On this clone: Its antigen is currently unknown.

Findings and caveats of the study: It has been reported that TCR beta sequences accurately predicted the HLA-A and HLA-B alleles of most subjects. The study listed 150 to 200 cytomegalovirus-associated TCR beta chains.

Use of 60 Vbeta and 13 Jbeta primers characterized the PCR. TCRdb's table, derived via immunoSEQ multiplex PCR, lists solely in-frame clones and lacks some. Found here are about 230,000 clones, about 89% of them singletons; the top ten hold less than 1.2%. The germline V gene has CDR1 SEHNR and CDR2 FQNEAQ (reference sequence). Trimming at V came to 3 bases and at J to 5 bases, leaving 12 bases not matched to a gene. The CDR3 is 16 amino acids. The receptor was derived from a woman younger than 35 in good health and CMV-seronegative. Sequencing input: PBMCs. This rearrangement joins TRBV7-9 to TRBJ2-7; 8 bases agree with TRBD2. CDR3 amino acids: CASSFPVGRARDEQYF. In DNA, the CDR3 is TGTGCCAGCAGCTTTCCGGTCGGGAGGGCCCGGGACGAGCAGTACTTC.